This T cell receptor beta chain was sequenced for a study of CD8 T cells in ankylosing spondylitis. This CDR3 region has 14 residues. Losses at the gene ends were 12 bases for V and 2 bases for J; bases not matched to a gene: 9. CDR1 KGHDR and CDR2 SFDVKD come from the germline V gene. This clonotype was detected ten times or more. Using its own MiXCR run on the 5' RACE reads, TCRdb lists one record per CDR3 protein. The sample lists 250,000 to 300,000 distinct CDR3 sequences, over 15% seen once, with about 8.2% in the top ten. The receptor's source is a male donor with ankylosing spondylitis or in good health (not recorded which). The chain recombines TRBV24-1 with TRBJ2-3; TRBD1 aligns across 8 bases. Sequencing was carried out using blood, either unsorted or a sorted T cell fraction (not recorded which). The DNA of the CDR3 is TGTGCCGCTCCTGTGACAGGGGCCACAGATACGCAGTATTTT. Its protein is CAAPVTGATDTQYF.